This TCR beta chain was captured by sequencing in a study of beta chain features in type 1 diabetes. Study-level points and caveats: Shorter TCRB CDR3s, moderately but significantly so, were found in Type 1 diabetes patients in all four CD4+ subsets. VDJ junctions sequenced from type 1 diabetes patients showed fewer insertions and more deletions.

Every isolated RNA sample was fully reverse transcribed, so sequencing captured expressed TCRB transcripts. Sequencing used immunoSEQ multiplex PCR; TCRdb keeps in-frame clones, though not all of them. This repertoire shows roughly 450,000 clones, roughly 11% found once; its top ten account for approximately 0.05%. CD4+ naive, central memory, regulatory and stem cell-like memory cells were sorted via CD45RO/CCR7/CD25/CD127/CD95/CD27. The sample holds a few counts of this clone. The antigen remains unidentified. CDR3 length: 13 amino acids. V lost 1 base and J lost 6; bases outside the gene matches: 1. Per germline, CDR1 SGHRS and CDR2 YFSETQ.

Sequenced sample: naive CD4+ T cells from blood. The receptor's source is a woman under 30 in good health. The rearrangement joins TRBV5-1 to TRBJ2-1; 7 positions agree with TRBD2. CDR3 in amino acids: CASSLLAGNEQFF. The CDR3 nucleotides are TGCGCCAGCAGCTTGTTAGCGGGCAATGAGCAGTTCTTC.